This T cell receptor (beta chain) originates from a study of identical twins. This clonotype was detected many times. The V end was cut by 1 base, the J end by 3 bases, with 17 bases between. In germline, CDR1 is DFQATT, CDR2 SNEGSKA (reference sequence). CDR3 length equals 16 residues. One entry per CDR3 protein, called by TCRdb with MiXCR from the 5' RACE reads. The sample lists roughly 570,000 distinct CDR3 sequences, 9.5% to 10% seen once, with approximately 3% in the top ten. The data also belong to a second study, concerning yellow fever vaccine responses in identical twins.

Sequences were obtained from PBMCs. The receptor comes from a woman in her late teens or twenties in good health. The V and J genes are TRBV20-1 and TRBJ2-3, with D unclear. Here the CDR3 reads CSARGVLASVTDTQYF. The CDR3 DNA reads TGCAGTGCTAGAGGGGTTTTAGCCTCCGTAACAGATACGCAGTATTTT.